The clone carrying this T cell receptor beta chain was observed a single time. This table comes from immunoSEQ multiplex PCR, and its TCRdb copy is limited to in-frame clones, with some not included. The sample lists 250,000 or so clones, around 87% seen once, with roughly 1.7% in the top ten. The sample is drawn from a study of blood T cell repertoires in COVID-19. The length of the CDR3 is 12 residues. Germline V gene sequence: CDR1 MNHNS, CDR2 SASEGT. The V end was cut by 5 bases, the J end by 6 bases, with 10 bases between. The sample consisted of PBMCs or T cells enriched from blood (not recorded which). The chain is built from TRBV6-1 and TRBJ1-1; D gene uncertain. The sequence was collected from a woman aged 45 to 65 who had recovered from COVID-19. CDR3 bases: TGTGCCAGCAGTCCAAGACGGGCTGAAGCTTTCTTT. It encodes CASSPRRAEAFF.